A selection of T cell receptor beta chains follows, all from one sample in a study of identical twins. TCRdb independently ran MiXCR on the 5' RACE reads; one entry per CDR3 protein. Of fewer than 250,000 distinct CDR3 sequences in the sample, 7.5% were seen once. These data were also filed under a second study, of yellow fever vaccine responses in identical twins.

Sequenced material: CD8+ T cells sorted from blood. The receptor set was obtained from a woman aged 18-29 years in good health. Both conserved end residues are part of each CDR3. The D gene is left open where the match is weak. Part of the rows lack a size; the others show once, few, many or a class for expanded clones.

d_call: .
j_call: TRBJ1-1
v_call: TRBV7-9
clone_size: many
cdr3_aa: CASSLEMAFF
cdr3_nt: TGTGCCAGCAGCTTAGAGATGGCTTTCTTT

d_call: .
j_call: TRBJ2-1
v_call: TRBV10-1
clone_size: few
cdr3_aa: CASSESGVEQFF
cdr3_nt: TGCGCCAGCAGTGAGTCCGGGGTTGAGCAGTTCTTC

d_call: .
j_call: TRBJ2-6
v_call: TRBV7-9
clone_size: many
cdr3_aa: CASSVQGYGANVLTF
cdr3_nt: TGTGCCAGCAGCGTCCAGGGGTATGGGGCCAACGTCCTGACTTTC

d_call: .
j_call: TRBJ2-2
v_call: TRBV2
clone_size: few
cdr3_aa: CASSGTSTGELFF
cdr3_nt: TGTGCCAGCAGTGGCACTAGTACCGGGGAGCTGTTTTTT

d_call: TRBD1
j_call: TRBJ2-1
v_call: TRBV3-1
clone_size: few
cdr3_aa: CASSTATGAIRNEQFF
cdr3_nt: TGTGCCAGCAGCACCGCAACAGGGGCGATAAGAAATGAGCAGTTCTTC

d_call: TRBD1
j_call: TRBJ1-1
v_call: TRBV6-1
clone_size: .
cdr3_aa: CASRTGEWNTEAFF
cdr3_nt: TGTGCCAGCAGAACAGGGGAATGGAACACTGAAGCTTTCTTT

d_call: .
j_call: TRBJ2-6
v_call: TRBV29-1
clone_size: many
cdr3_aa: CSVESAFEGTGANVLTF
cdr3_nt: TGCAGCGTTGAATCCGCGTTCGAGGGAACTGGGGCCAACGTCCTGACTTTC

d_call: .
j_call: TRBJ2-3
v_call: TRBV6-1
clone_size: many
cdr3_aa: CASTTQYF
cdr3_nt: TGTGCCAGCACTACGCAGTATTTT

d_call: .
j_call: TRBJ1-2
v_call: TRBV6-1
clone_size: .
cdr3_aa: CASSDPDTAGGGYTF
cdr3_nt: TGTGCCAGCAGTGATCCCGACACGGCGGGCGGGGGCTACACCTTC

d_call: .
j_call: TRBJ1-3
v_call: TRBV7-3
clone_size: .
cdr3_aa: CAFCFSVPRPSSGNTIYF
cdr3_nt: TGTGCCTTCTGTTTTTCTGTTCCCAGGCCTAGCTCTGGAAACACCATATATTTT

d_call: .
j_call: TRBJ2-7
v_call: TRBV19
clone_size: once
cdr3_aa: CASSISGPSYEQYF
cdr3_nt: TGTGCCAGTAGTATTTCGGGCCCCTCCTACGAGCAGTACTTC

d_call: .
j_call: TRBJ2-3
v_call: TRBV4-1
clone_size: many
cdr3_aa: CASSHRGGGGTDTQYF
cdr3_nt: TGCGCCAGCAGCCATAGGGGAGGGGGGGGGACAGATACGCAGTATTTT

d_call: .
j_call: TRBJ2-6
v_call: TRBV28
clone_size: many
cdr3_aa: CASSFDLSGANVLTF
cdr3_nt: TGTGCCAGCAGTTTTGACCTCTCTGGGGCCAACGTCCTGACTTTC

d_call: .
j_call: TRBJ1-1
v_call: TRBV11-2
clone_size: many
cdr3_aa: CASRPPGNTEAFF
cdr3_nt: TGTGCCAGCAGGCCCCCTGGAAACACTGAAGCTTTCTTT

d_call: .
j_call: TRBJ1-2
v_call: TRBV28
clone_size: many
cdr3_aa: CASSFRAGGNYGYTF
cdr3_nt: TGTGCCAGCAGTTTTAGGGCTGGGGGCAACTATGGCTACACCTTC

d_call: .
j_call: TRBJ1-2
v_call: TRBV7-2
clone_size: many
cdr3_aa: CASSSGPSLYGYTF
cdr3_nt: TGTGCCAGCAGCTCGGGACCTAGTCTGTATGGCTACACCTTC

d_call: .
j_call: TRBJ2-3
v_call: TRBV4-1
clone_size: .
cdr3_aa: CASSHPDSQLGTDTQYF
cdr3_nt: TGCGCCAGCAGCCACCCCGACAGCCAACTGGGCACAGATACGCAGTATTTT

d_call: TRBD2
j_call: TRBJ2-7
v_call: TRBV7-9
clone_size: .
cdr3_aa: CASSSTGTSGSYEQYF
cdr3_nt: TGTGCCAGCAGCTCGACAGGGACTAGCGGGAGCTACGAGCAGTACTTC

d_call: TRBD2
j_call: TRBJ2-1
v_call: TRBV6-1
clone_size: few
cdr3_aa: CASSAGTSGSPYNEQFF
cdr3_nt: TGTGCCAGCAGCGCCGGGACTAGCGGGAGCCCCTACAATGAGCAGTTCTTC

d_call: TRBD2
j_call: TRBJ2-1
v_call: TRBV6-1
clone_size: .
cdr3_aa: CASSPLAGESGEQFF
cdr3_nt: TGTGCCAGCAGCCCACTAGCGGGAGAATCGGGTGAGCAGTTCTTC

d_call: TRBD2
j_call: TRBJ2-1
v_call: TRBV19
clone_size: few
cdr3_aa: CASSIGLALNEQFF
cdr3_nt: TGTGCCAGTAGTATAGGACTAGCGCTCAATGAGCAGTTCTTC

d_call: TRBD1
j_call: TRBJ1-6
v_call: TRBV29-1
clone_size: .
cdr3_aa: CSVPGTGVSSYNSPLHF
cdr3_nt: TGCAGCGTCCCCGGGACAGGGGTATCATCCTATAATTCACCCCTCCACTTT

d_call: TRBD2
j_call: TRBJ2-5
v_call: TRBV4-1
clone_size: few
cdr3_aa: CASSPGLAGSIQETQYF
cdr3_nt: TGCGCCAGCAGCCCGGGACTAGCGGGATCAATCCAAGAGACCCAGTACTTC

d_call: .
j_call: TRBJ2-1
v_call: TRBV4-1
clone_size: many
cdr3_aa: CASSQEVTREQFF
cdr3_nt: TGCGCCAGCAGCCAAGAGGTGACGCGGGAGCAGTTCTTC

d_call: .
j_call: TRBJ2-7
v_call: TRBV7-4
clone_size: few
cdr3_aa: CASSLAHRAWYEQYF
cdr3_nt: TGTGCCAGCAGCTTAGCGCACAGGGCTTGGTACGAGCAGTACTTC